The rows below give T cell receptor beta chains drawn from one sample of a study of identical twins. TCRdb ran MiXCR on the 5' RACE reads and lists one entry per CDR3 protein. The table records approximately 410,000 distinct CDR3 sequences, about 18% of them present only once. The sequencing input was naive T cells sorted from blood. The receptors were gathered from a man aged 45-65 years in good health. CDR3s include the opening cysteine and the closing phenylalanine or tryptophan. D genes are given only for firm matches. Clone size appears in some rows only: once, few, many, or a class for an expanded clone.

.	TRBV7-6	TRBJ2-5	many	TGTGCCAGCAGCTTAGGAGACAGGCAAGAGACCCAGTACTTC	CASSLGDRQETQYF
.	TRBV4-1	TRBJ2-3	many	TGCGCCAGCAGCCAAGGGGAGTGGGGGGCATCAGATACGCAGTATTTT	CASSQGEWGASDTQYF
TRBD1	TRBV4-3	TRBJ1-2	.	TGCGCCAGCAGCCAAGAGTACAGGGGGCGAGGAGGCTACACCTTC	CASSQEYRGRGGYTF
.	TRBV6-2/TRBV6-3	TRBJ1-1	few	TGTGCCAGCAGTTACACATCAATCACTGAAGCTTTCTTT	CASSYTSITEAFF
.	TRBV20-1	TRBJ2-7	many	TGCAGTGCTAGAGACCGATCGGGACGGATTTCCTACGAGCAGTACTTC	CSARDRSGRISYEQYF
TRBD2	TRBV12-3/TRBV12-4	TRBJ2-5	.	TGTGCCAGCAGTTTACGACTAGCGGGGCTCCAAGAGACCCAGTACTTC	CASSLRLAGLQETQYF
.	TRBV12-3/TRBV12-4	TRBJ1-5	many	TGTGCCAGCAGTTCCCCAGGGGGCAATCAGCCCCAGCATTTT	CASSSPGGNQPQHF
TRBD1	TRBV18	TRBJ1-4	few	TGTGCCAGCTCACTCGGGACAGACAATGAAAAACTGTTTTTT	CASSLGTDNEKLFF
.	TRBV9	TRBJ2-5	.	TGTGCCAGCAGCGCGGAGTTGCGGCGGGAGACCCAGTACTTC	CASSAELRRETQYF
.	TRBV4-3	TRBJ2-2	many	TGCGCCAGCAGCCAAGGAATCGGGAACACCGGGGAGCTGTTTTTT	CASSQGIGNTGELFF
.	TRBV4-1	TRBJ2-5	.	TGCGCCAGCAGCCAAGTGCTGGAACAAGAGACCCAGTACTTC	CASSQVLEQETQYF
TRBD1	TRBV5-1	TRBJ1-1	few	TGCGCCAGCAGCTTCACATTTAGGACAGGCGAGTTTATGAACACTGAAGCTTTCTTT	CASSFTFRTGEFMNTEAFF
TRBD2	TRBV19	TRBJ2-1	.	TGTGCCAGTAGACCGAGGAGCGGGAGTTCGAATGAGCAGTTCTTC	CASRPRSGSSNEQFF
.	TRBV7-2	TRBJ2-7	.	TGTGCCAGCAGCTTCCCCCCTATGGGGATGAACGAGCAGTACTTC	CASSFPPMGMNEQYF
TRBD2	TRBV10-3	TRBJ2-1	.	TGTGCCATCAGTGATCCATCAGGGGGTAGCGGGGGGGAGAGCTCCTACAATGAGCAGTTCTTC	CAISDPSGGSGGESSYNEQFF
TRBD2	TRBV11-2	TRBJ2-5	once	TGTGCCAGCAGCTGGACTAGCGGGAGGTTGGAGACCCAGTACTTC	CASSWTSGRLETQYF
.	TRBV6-1	TRBJ2-7	.	TGTGCCAGCAGTAGGTTTCAGGGATACGAGCAGTACTTC	CASSRFQGYEQYF
.	TRBV7-2	TRBJ2-6	.	TGTGCCAGCAGCTTTGGGCAATATCGGGCCAACGTCCTGACTTTC	CASSFGQYRANVLTF
TRBD1	TRBV12-3/TRBV12-4	TRBJ1-1	.	TGTGCCAGCAGACCGGGACAGGGCATAGAAGCTTTCTTT	CASRPGQGIEAFF
.	TRBV7-2	TRBJ2-3	.	TGTGCCAGCAGCTTAGCGTTTTTACTTAGCACAGATACGCAGTATTTT	CASSLAFLLSTDTQYF
TRBD2	TRBV2	TRBJ2-3	few	TGTGCCAGCAGTGAGCCAGAGGACTTTAGCGGGAGGACAGATACGCAGTATTTT	CASSEPEDFSGRTDTQYF
.	TRBV4-1	TRBJ1-4	few	TGCGCCAGCAGCCAAAGAGGTCTAGCAACTAATGAAAAACTGTTTTTT	CASSQRGLATNEKLFF
.	TRBV12-3/TRBV12-4	TRBJ2-5	many	TGTGCCAGCACCCCGGGGGCAGGGCGAGAGACCCAGTACTTC	CASTPGAGRETQYF
.	TRBV20-1	TRBJ2-3	.	TGCAGTGCAACCAGGGCAGATACGCAGTATTTT	CSATRADTQYF
.	TRBV11-2	TRBJ1-3	many	TGTGCCAGCAGCTTTTCTGTCGGCGGAAACACCATATATTTT	CASSFSVGGNTIYF
.	TRBV9	TRBJ2-6	.	TGTGCCAGCAGCGTTGCCCTGGCGGTCTCTGGGGCCAACGTCCTGACTTTC	CASSVALAVSGANVLTF
.	TRBV7-3	TRBJ2-2	many	TGTGCCAGCAGCGATAGGACCGGGGAGCTGTTTTTT	CASSDRTGELFF
.	TRBV18	TRBJ2-7	few	TGTGCCAGCTCACCACCATTGGGTACTCCCTACGAGCAGTACTTC	CASSPPLGTPYEQYF
.	TRBV27	TRBJ2-7	few	TGTGCCAGCAGTTCTGACTTTGACAGGAACCCTTACGAGCAGTACTTC	CASSSDFDRNPYEQYF
.	TRBV6-2/TRBV6-3	TRBJ2-1	.	TGTGCCAGCAGCCGCAGGGCAATCAGCTCCTACAATGAGCAGTTCTTC	CASSRRAISSYNEQFF
.	TRBV12-3/TRBV12-4	TRBJ2-7	many	TGTGCCGAATCTCCGGGGGGCGGGACATCCTACGAGCAGTACTTC	CAESPGGGTSYEQYF
.	TRBV19	TRBJ1-2	once	TGTGCCAGTAGTACATCTGGCTATGGCTACACCTTC	CASSTSGYGYTF
TRBD2	TRBV7-2	TRBJ2-1	few	TGTGCCAGCAGCTCCCCGGGACTAGCGGTTGAGCAGTTCTTC	CASSSPGLAVEQFF
.	TRBV6-2/TRBV6-3	TRBJ2-4	many	TGTGCCAGCAGGACCGAAGGGATGGCCAAAAACATTCAGTACTTC	CASRTEGMAKNIQYF
TRBD2	TRBV29-1	TRBJ2-1	.	TGCAGCGTTGTGCAAGCCGGGACTAGCGGGAGAGGTGGATCCTACAATGAGCAGTTCTTC	CSVVQAGTSGRGGSYNEQFF
TRBD1	TRBV4-1	TRBJ2-7	few	TGCGCCAGCAGCCAAGTCGAGGACAGGGGGCTTTACGAGCAGTACTTC	CASSQVEDRGLYEQYF
TRBD2	TRBV7-2	TRBJ2-2	few	TGTGCCAGCAGCGTCGGACTAGCGGGGAGAGCCGGGGAGCTGTTTTTT	CASSVGLAGRAGELFF
.	TRBV4-3	TRBJ1-3	.	TGCGCCAGCAGCCAAGAGAGCAGGATCTCTGGAAACACCATGTATTTT	CASSQESRISGNTMYF
.	TRBV7-9	TRBJ2-7	.	TGTGCCAGCAGCGCACCGGGACAAGCCTACGAGCAGTACTTC	CASSAPGQAYEQYF
TRBD1	TRBV20-1	TRBJ2-5	few	TGCAGTGCTAGAGCTGGGACAGGGGAAGAGACCCAGTACTTC	CSARAGTGEETQYF
.	TRBV15	TRBJ2-3	few	TGTGCCACCAGCAGAGATGGGGTCACAGATACGCAGTATTTT	CATSRDGVTDTQYF
.	TRBV27	TRBJ2-3	.	TGTGCCAGCAGTCTACTGGGCAGGGGAGGCACAGATACGCAGTATTTT	CASSLLGRGGTDTQYF
TRBD2	TRBV18	TRBJ2-3	few	TGTGCCAGCTCACCAGGAGCGGGGGCCACAGATACGCAGTATTTT	CASSPGAGATDTQYF
TRBD2	TRBV10-3	TRBJ2-1	.	TGTGCCACCCTTAGGTTTAGCGGGATTATCTCTTACAATGAGCAGTTCTTC	CATLRFSGIISYNEQFF
TRBD2	TRBV6-5	TRBJ2-5	many	TGTGCCAGCAGTTACTGGCTAGCGGGAGAAGAGACCCAGTACTTC	CASSYWLAGEETQYF
TRBD1	TRBV7-2	TRBJ1-6	many	TGTGCCAGCAAAAGGCAGGGGGCTCATTCACCCCTCCACTTT	CASKRQGAHSPLHF
.	TRBV15	TRBJ2-1	few	TGTGCCACCAGCCGTCGGACTAATGAGCAGTTCTTC	CATSRRTNEQFF
.	TRBV12-3/TRBV12-4	TRBJ2-4	few	TGTGCCAGCAGTTTACGGTCAACCCGCTTGGGAAACATTCAGTACTTC	CASSLRSTRLGNIQYF
TRBD2	TRBV5-1	TRBJ2-5	.	TGCGCCAGCAGCTTGGCCCCTAGCGGGGGGACGGAGACCCAGTACTTC	CASSLAPSGGTETQYF
TRBD1	TRBV6-5	TRBJ2-1	many	TGTGCCAGCAGGTATACAGGGGCGGGTCAGTACAATGAGCAGTTCTTC	CASRYTGAGQYNEQFF
.	TRBV7-8	TRBJ2-3	.	TGTGCCAGCAGCTTAGGGGGGGTCGGGCAGTATTTT	CASSLGGVGQYF
.	TRBV6-5	TRBJ1-5	few	TGTGCCAGCAGTTACTCGGGTATCCTTAGACAGCCCCAGCATTTT	CASSYSGILRQPQHF
.	TRBV7-2	TRBJ2-3	many	TGTGCCAGCAGCCTAGGGATGCGGACGCAGTATTTT	CASSLGMRTQYF
.	TRBV20-1	TRBJ1-1	.	TGCAGTGCAAAGCAGGGGAGGGACACTGAAGCTTTCTTT	CSAKQGRDTEAFF
.	TRBV6-5	TRBJ1-1	many	TGTGCCAGCAGTTACTTCGGCAGGGGGAACACTGAAGCTTTCTTT	CASSYFGRGNTEAFF
.	TRBV25-1	TRBJ1-5	.	TGTGCCAGCAGTGAATTCGGGTCCCCTCAGCCCCAGCATTTT	CASSEFGSPQPQHF
TRBD1	TRBV4-3	TRBJ1-2	many	TGCGCCAGCAGCCAAGGGCTGGGACAGCATAACTATGGCTACACCTTC	CASSQGLGQHNYGYTF
.	TRBV15	TRBJ2-2	.	TGTGCCACCAGCGCCATAGAGTTAGGTTTCGGCGGGGAGCTGTTTTTT	CATSAIELGFGGELFF
TRBD2	TRBV20-1	TRBJ2-5	.	TGCAGTGCACGTCCCGGGGGGGCGGGAGAGACCCAGTACTTC	CSARPGGAGETQYF